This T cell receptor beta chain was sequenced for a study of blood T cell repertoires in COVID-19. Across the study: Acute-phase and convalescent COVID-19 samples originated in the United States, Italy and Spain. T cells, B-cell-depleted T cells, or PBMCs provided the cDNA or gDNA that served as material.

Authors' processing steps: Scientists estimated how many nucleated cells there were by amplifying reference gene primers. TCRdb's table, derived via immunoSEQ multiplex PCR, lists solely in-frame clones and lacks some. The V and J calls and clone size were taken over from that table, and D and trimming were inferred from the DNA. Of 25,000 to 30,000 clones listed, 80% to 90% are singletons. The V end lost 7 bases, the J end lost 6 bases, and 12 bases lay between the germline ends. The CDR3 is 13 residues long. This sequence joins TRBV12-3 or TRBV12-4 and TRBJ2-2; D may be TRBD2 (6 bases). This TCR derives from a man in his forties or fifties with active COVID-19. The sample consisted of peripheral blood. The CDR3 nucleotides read TGTGCCAGCATCACAAGACTAGCCGGGGAGCTGTTTTTT. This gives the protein CASITRLAGELFF.